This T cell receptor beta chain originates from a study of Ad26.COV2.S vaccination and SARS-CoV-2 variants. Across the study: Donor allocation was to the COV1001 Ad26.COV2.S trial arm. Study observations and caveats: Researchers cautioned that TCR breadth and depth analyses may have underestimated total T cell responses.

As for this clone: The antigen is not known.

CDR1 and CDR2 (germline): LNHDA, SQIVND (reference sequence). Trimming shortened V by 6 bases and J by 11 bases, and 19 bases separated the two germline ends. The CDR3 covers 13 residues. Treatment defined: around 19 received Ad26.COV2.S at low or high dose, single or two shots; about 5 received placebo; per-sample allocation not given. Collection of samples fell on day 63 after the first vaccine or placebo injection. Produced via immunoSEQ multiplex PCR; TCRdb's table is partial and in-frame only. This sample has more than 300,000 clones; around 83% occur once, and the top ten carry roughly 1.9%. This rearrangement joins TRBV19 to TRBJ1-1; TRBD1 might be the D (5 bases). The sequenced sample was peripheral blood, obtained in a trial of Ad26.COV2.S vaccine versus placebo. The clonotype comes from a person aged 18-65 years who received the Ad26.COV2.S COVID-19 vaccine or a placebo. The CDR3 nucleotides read TGTGCCAGTAGACCGGGGCCCCGAAGCCGGGCTTTCTTT. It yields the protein CASRPGPRSRAFF.